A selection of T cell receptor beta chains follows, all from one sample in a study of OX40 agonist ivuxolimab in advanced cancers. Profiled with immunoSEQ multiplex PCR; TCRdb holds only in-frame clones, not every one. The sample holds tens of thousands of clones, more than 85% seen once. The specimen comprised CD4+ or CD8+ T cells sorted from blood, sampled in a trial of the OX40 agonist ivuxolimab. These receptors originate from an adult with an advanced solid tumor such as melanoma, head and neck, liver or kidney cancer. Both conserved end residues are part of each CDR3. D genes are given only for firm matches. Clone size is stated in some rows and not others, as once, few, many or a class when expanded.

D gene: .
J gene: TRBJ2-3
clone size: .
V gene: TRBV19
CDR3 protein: CASSIGLGSASRDTQYF
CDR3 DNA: TGTGCCAGTAGTATAGGCTTGGGTAGCGCAAGTCGGGATACGCAGTATTTT

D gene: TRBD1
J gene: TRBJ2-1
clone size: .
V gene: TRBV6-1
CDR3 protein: CASSEARGSYNEQFF
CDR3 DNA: TGTGCCAGCAGTGAAGCCAGGGGGTCCTACAATGAGCAGTTCTTC

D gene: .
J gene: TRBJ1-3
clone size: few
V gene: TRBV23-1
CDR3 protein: CASSHLLWTRNTIYF
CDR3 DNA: TGCGCCAGCAGTCATCTTCTCTGGACTCGAAACACCATATATTTT

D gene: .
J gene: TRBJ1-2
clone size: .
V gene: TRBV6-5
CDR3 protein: CASSDRGNYGYTF
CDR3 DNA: TGTGCCAGCAGTGATAGGGGGAACTATGGCTACACCTTC

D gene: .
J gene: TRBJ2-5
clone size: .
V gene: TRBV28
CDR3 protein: CASNSQAAGEETQYF
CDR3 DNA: TGTGCCAGCAACTCCCAAGCGGCAGGGGAGGAGACCCAGTACTTC

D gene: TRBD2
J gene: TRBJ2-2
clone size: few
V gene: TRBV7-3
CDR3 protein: CASSPEGTSYMGGELFF
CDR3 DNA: TGTGCCAGCAGCCCAGAGGGGACTAGCTATATGGGCGGGGAGCTGTTTTTT

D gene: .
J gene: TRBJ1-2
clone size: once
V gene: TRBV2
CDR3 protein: CASSTREAGYGYTF
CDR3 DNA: TGTGCCAGCAGTACTAGGGAAGCAGGCTATGGCTACACCTTC

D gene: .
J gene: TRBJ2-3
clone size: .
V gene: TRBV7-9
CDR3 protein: CASSLWLRLGGRGTDTQYF
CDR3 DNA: TGTGCCAGCAGCTTATGGTTACGACTGGGGGGCAGGGGCACAGATACGCAGTATTTT

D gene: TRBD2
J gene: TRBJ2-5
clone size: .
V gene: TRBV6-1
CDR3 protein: CASSHVAGNQETQYF
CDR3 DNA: TGTGCCAGCAGTCACGTAGCGGGAAACCAAGAGACCCAGTACTTC

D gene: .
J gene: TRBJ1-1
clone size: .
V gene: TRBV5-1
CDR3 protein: CASSILPGMNTEAFF
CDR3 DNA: TGCGCCAGCAGCATCCTACCGGGAATGAACACTGAAGCTTTCTTT

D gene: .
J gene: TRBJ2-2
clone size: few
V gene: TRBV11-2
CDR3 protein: CASRGRDTGELFF
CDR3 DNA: TGTGCCAGCAGGGGGCGCGACACCGGGGAGCTGTTTTTT

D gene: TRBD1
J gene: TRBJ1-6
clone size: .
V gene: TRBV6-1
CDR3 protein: CASSSRTGGISPLHF
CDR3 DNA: TGTGCCAGCAGTAGCCGGACAGGGGGAATTTCACCCCTCCACTTT

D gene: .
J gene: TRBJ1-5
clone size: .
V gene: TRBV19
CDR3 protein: CASSTRGVSNQPQHF
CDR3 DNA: TGTGCCAGTAGTACGCGGGGAGTGAGCAATCAGCCCCAGCATTTT